The rows below give T cell receptor beta chains drawn from one sample of a study of OX40 agonist ivuxolimab in advanced cancers. Some clones are missing from TCRdb's copy, which holds only in-frame ones; the method was immunoSEQ multiplex PCR. Of about 95,000 clones detected, about 85% appear once; the ten largest clones hold approximately 4.2%. The sample was CD4+ or CD8+ T cells sorted from blood, taken in a trial of the OX40 agonist ivuxolimab. These receptors all stem from an adult with an advanced solid tumor such as melanoma, head and neck, liver or kidney cancer. Each CDR3 is given with its conserved first and last residue. The D gene is left open where the match is weak. The size field is filled for only some rows; it gives once, few, many or a size class.

J | size | V | D | DNA | CDR3
TRBJ2-7 | NA | TRBV28 | TRBD1 | TGTGCCAGCACCCTAGAGGGGGCCTTCTACGAGCAGTACTTC | CASTLEGAFYEQYF
TRBJ1-5 | once | TRBV4-1 | NA | TGCGCCAGCAGCCAAGAAGAGCGAGGCAACCAGCCCCAGCATTTT | CASSQEERGNQPQHF
TRBJ2-7 | few | TRBV11-1 | NA | TGTGCCAGCAGCTTATCTCTCTCCTACGAGCAGTACTTC | CASSLSLSYEQYF
TRBJ2-2 | NA | TRBV7-3 | NA | TGTGCCAGCAGCCATGAGGGCTATCCCGGGGAGCTGTTTTTT | CASSHEGYPGELFF
TRBJ2-7 | NA | TRBV4-1 | NA | TGCGCCAGCAGCCAACTTGCTGGGCGCCTGATATACGAGCAGTACTTC | CASSQLAGRLIYEQYF
TRBJ1-5 | NA | TRBV5-5 | NA | TGTGCCAGCAGCTTGGATCAGGCTGGGCCCCAGCATTTT | CASSLDQAGPQHF
TRBJ2-2 | NA | TRBV7-3 | NA | TGTGCCAGCAGTAACACCGGGGAGCTGTTTTTT | CASSNTGELFF
TRBJ1-4 | NA | TRBV6-1 | NA | TGTGCCATCAAAACCTGGGACGGACCCAATGAAAAACTGTTTTTT | CAIKTWDGPNEKLFF
TRBJ2-5 | few | TRBV19 | NA | TGTGCCAGTAGTATATCCCCCAGGGAAGAGACCCAGTACTTC | CASSISPREETQYF
TRBJ1-1 | NA | TRBV30 | TRBD1 | TGTGCTTTTGCGACAGGGGGCCCCACTGAAGCTTTCTTT | CAFATGGPTEAFF
TRBJ1-5 | NA | TRBV28 | TRBD1 | TGTGCCAGCAGCACCGACGACAGGGTTAGTCAGCCCCAGCATTTT | CASSTDDRVSQPQHF
TRBJ2-1 | NA | TRBV10-3 | NA | TGTGCCATCAGTGGTAGACAGACGGACTTTTTAAACAATGAGCAGTTCTTC | CAISGRQTDFLNNEQFF
TRBJ2-3 | few | TRBV28 | TRBD2 | TGTGCCAGCAGTTCGGAAGGACTAGCGGGAGCCCTCCCCCATACGCAGTATTTT | CASSSEGLAGALPHTQYF
TRBJ2-1 | once | TRBV2 | NA | TGTGCCAGCAGTGAAGCGTTTGGACGGGGGTCCGATGAGCAGTTCTTC | CASSEAFGRGSDEQFF
TRBJ1-2 | NA | TRBV5-5 | NA | TGTGCCAGCAGCGCGGACCGACGTTTCTATGGCTACACCTTC | CASSADRRFYGYTF
TRBJ2-5 | NA | TRBV21-1 | NA | TGTGCCAGCAGCCCTAGGTATTTTAGGACCCAGTACTTC | CASSPRYFRTQYF
TRBJ1-1 | NA | TRBV27 | NA | TGTGCCAGCAGTTCTAACTATATTCCTGAAGCTTTCTTT | CASSSNYIPEAFF
TRBJ2-1 | NA | TRBV6-6 | TRBD2 | TGTGCCAGCAGTACGAGCGGGAGCTCCTACAATGAGCAGTTCTTC | CASSTSGSSYNEQFF
TRBJ2-5 | NA | TRBV30 | NA | TGTGCCTGGACGTTCTATGGGACCCAGTACTTC | CAWTFYGTQYF
TRBJ2-7 | NA | TRBV7-9 | NA | TGTGCCAGCAGCTTAGGGGGTCGGCACGAGCAGTACTTC | CASSLGGRHEQYF
TRBJ1-2 | once | TRBV6-5 | TRBD1 | TGTGCCAGCAGTTACCTCGGACAGGCGGACGGCTATGGCTACACCTTC | CASSYLGQADGYGYTF
TRBJ2-7 | NA | TRBV10-3 | NA | TGTGCCATCAATACAGGGGAGGGCTACGAGCAGTACTTC | CAINTGEGYEQYF
TRBJ2-3 | few | TRBV9 | NA | TGTGCCAGCAGCGCGCCAGCGGGCTCCACAGATACGCAGTATTTT | CASSAPAGSTDTQYF
TRBJ2-3 | NA | TRBV30 | NA | TGTGCCTGGAGTCGTAACTGGTTGGTCACAAATACGCAGTATTTT | CAWSRNWLVTNTQYF